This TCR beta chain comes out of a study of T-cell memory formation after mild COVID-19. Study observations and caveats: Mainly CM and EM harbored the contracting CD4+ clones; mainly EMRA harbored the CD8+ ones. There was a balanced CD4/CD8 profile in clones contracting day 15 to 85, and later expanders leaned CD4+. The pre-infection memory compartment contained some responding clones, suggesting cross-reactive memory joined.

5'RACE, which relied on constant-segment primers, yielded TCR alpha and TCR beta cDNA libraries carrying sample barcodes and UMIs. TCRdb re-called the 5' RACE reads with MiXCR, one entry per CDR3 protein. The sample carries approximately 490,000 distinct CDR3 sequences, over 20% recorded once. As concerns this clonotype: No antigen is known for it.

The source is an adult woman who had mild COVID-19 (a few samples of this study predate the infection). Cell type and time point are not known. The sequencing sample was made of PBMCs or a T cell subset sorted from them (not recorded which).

CDR3: CASSPSVSDPYEQYF. The DNA for the CDR3 is TGTGCCAGCAGCCCAAGCGTGTCGGATCCCTACGAGCAGTACTTC. V is TRBV4-2 and J is TRBJ2-7; D uncertain. This CDR3 is 15 amino acids long. The ends were cut back, 4 bases at V and 2 bases at J, with 15 bases in the middle. Germline assignment: CDR1 LGHNA and CDR2 YNFKEQ.